A single count supports the clone carrying this TCR beta chain. The source of the sample is a study of T cell responses to AZD1222 COVID-19 vaccine. CDR3 size: 15 residues. The V end was cut by 2 bases, the J end by 2 bases, with 12 bases between. From germline, CDR1 is MDHEN and CDR2 SYDVKM. Profiled with immunoSEQ multiplex PCR; TCRdb holds only in-frame clones, not every one. The table includes 90,000 to 100,000 clones, about 89% detected once. Material: peripheral blood, obtained on day 0 of AZD1222 vaccination. This sequence was found in an adult in good health. This chain joins TRBV28 and TRBJ1-2; D might be TRBD1 (5 bases). The CDR3 loop reads CASSLTMGGNYGYTF. The CDR3 DNA reads as TGTGCCAGCAGTTTAACGATGGGGGGGAACTATGGCTACACCTTC.